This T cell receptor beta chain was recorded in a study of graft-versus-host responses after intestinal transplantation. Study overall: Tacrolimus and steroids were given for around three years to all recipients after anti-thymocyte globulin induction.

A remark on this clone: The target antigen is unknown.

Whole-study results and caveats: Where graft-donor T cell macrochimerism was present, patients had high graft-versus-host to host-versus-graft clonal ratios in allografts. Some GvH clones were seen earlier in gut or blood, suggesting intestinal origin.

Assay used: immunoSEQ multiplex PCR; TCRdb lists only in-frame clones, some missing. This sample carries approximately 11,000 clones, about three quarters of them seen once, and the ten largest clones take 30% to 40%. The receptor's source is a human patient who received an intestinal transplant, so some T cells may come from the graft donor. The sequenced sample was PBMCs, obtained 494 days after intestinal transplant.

The CDR3 loop reads CASSLGGTGSNQPQHF. CDR3 DNA: TGCGCCAGCAGCTTGGGGGGTACGGGGAGCAATCAGCCCCAGCATTTT. V gene TRBV5-1 combines with J gene TRBJ1-5; D call uncertain. The CDR3 is 16 amino acids. Trimming took off 0 bases at V and 1 base at J, with 11 bases between the two ends. Per germline, CDR1 SGHRS and CDR2 YFSETQ.